This T cell receptor (beta chain) was sequenced in a study of T-cell reconstitution after alpha-beta-depleted transplantation in children. The study, taken as a whole, reports: About two months after transplant, alpha-beta T cells reportedly came from several hundred expanded graft clones. Newly produced T cells mostly provided counts and TCRbeta diversity after one year, as hyperexpanded clones declined. In some patients, recipient T cells and intrathymic progenitors surviving conditioning explained high day-60 diversity.

Unique molecular identifiers were used in preparing the TCRbeta library. TCRdb used MiXCR to reprocess the PCR reads, holding one entry per CDR3 protein. In the table there are around 270,000 distinct CDR3 sequences, around 9.1% of which are singletons. This clonotype was detected a few times. The antigen is undetermined. The CDR3 totals 16 residues. The V segment lost 5 bases and the J segment 1 base; nucleotides outside the gene matches: 5. Germline CDR1 is SGHTA and CDR2 is FQGTGA. The source material was PBMCs, sampled before TCRalphabeta/CD19-depleted stem cell transplant. The sequence was collected from a boy under two years old with acute myeloid leukemia, due to receive a stem cell transplant. The chain uses TRBV7-3 and TRBJ2-1; the match to TRBD1 covers 10 bases. The CDR3, as DNA: TGTGCCAGCAGCACACCGGGACAGGGGTCCTACAATGAGCAGTTCTTC. This encodes CASSTPGQGSYNEQFF.